The rows below give T cell receptor beta chains drawn from one sample of a study of blood T cell repertoires in COVID-19. Produced via immunoSEQ multiplex PCR; TCRdb's table is partial and in-frame only. This sample has 170,000 or so clones, with over 80% found just once. The sample consisted of peripheral blood. The receptors originated from a woman aged 60 to 75 with acute or convalescent COVID-19. Both conserved end residues are part of each CDR3. A D gene is named only where the DNA matches it firmly. Rows may omit the clone size; those that give it use once, few, many or a size class.

D,V,J,size,DNA,CDR3
-,TRBV7-2,TRBJ1-2,-,TGTGCCAGCAGCCGGCGTTCATCGGGGGGTGCTAACTATGGCTACACCTTC,CASSRRSSGGANYGYTF
-,TRBV5-1,TRBJ1-3,-,TGCGCCAGCAGCTTTGTCCCAGTAAGCTCTGGAAACACCATATATTTT,CASSFVPVSSGNTIYF
TRBD1,TRBV6-5,TRBJ1-1,-,TGTGCCAGCAGTTACCCGGGACAGCGAACGACTGAAGCTTTCTTT,CASSYPGQRTTEAFF
-,TRBV10-3,TRBJ2-7,-,TGTGCCATCAGTGAGCCGCCAGGGGCGGTCGAGCAGTACTTC,CAISEPPGAVEQYF
TRBD1,TRBV6-5,TRBJ2-1,-,TGTGCCAGCACCTTAGGGACAGGGGGCTACAATGAGCAGTTCTTC,CASTLGTGGYNEQFF
-,TRBV5-6,TRBJ1-2,-,TGTGCCAGCAGCTTGCTACCCTCTGGGCAGGGGACCGGCTACACCTTC,CASSLLPSGQGTGYTF
-,TRBV28,TRBJ2-7,-,TGTGCCAGCAGCCCGACAGTAAAGGACGAGCAGTACTTC,CASSPTVKDEQYF
-,TRBV7-2,TRBJ1-1,-,TGTGCCAGCAGCTTGAGTCGGGAACAGGGTGAAGCTTTCTTT,CASSLSREQGEAFF
-,TRBV18,TRBJ1-5,few,TGTGCCAGCTCGGCTAGTGATGTGAATCAGCCCCAGCATTTT,CASSASDVNQPQHF
-,TRBV28,TRBJ2-4,-,TGTGCCAGCAGGGACTCACTAGCCAAAAACATTCAGTACTTC,CASRDSLAKNIQYF
-,TRBV9,TRBJ2-5,-,TGTGCCAGCAGCGCTGCTCCGCTTGCGGGATGGGAGACCCAGTACTTC,CASSAAPLAGWETQYF
-,TRBV6-5,TRBJ1-1,once,TGTGCCAGCAGTCTTAGGACAGCTTTGAACACTGAAGCTTTCTTT,CASSLRTALNTEAFF
TRBD1,TRBV7-3,TRBJ2-1,few,TGTGCCAGCAGCAGGGACAGGGGCACGGGTGAGCAGTTCTTC,CASSRDRGTGEQFF
-,TRBV4-1,TRBJ1-3,-,TGCGCCAGCAGCCACCGGGACAAGCGGGGAGGACCACATGGAAACACCATATATTTT,CASSHRDKRGGPHGNTIYF
TRBD1,TRBV7-8,TRBJ2-3,-,TGTGCCAGCAGCTTAGGGACAGGGGATCAACAGTATTTT,CASSLGTGDQQYF
TRBD1,TRBV6-6,TRBJ2-7,-,TGTGCCAGCAGTTACGCCGGACAGGTGGTTGAGCAGTACTTC,CASSYAGQVVEQYF
-,TRBV6-5,TRBJ2-1,-,TGTGCCAGCAGGAACGGAGGACAGCCCAACAATGAGCAGTTCTTC,CASRNGGQPNNEQFF
TRBD1,TRBV28,TRBJ1-2,-,TGTGCCAGCAGTTCGGACAGGGCTAGGGGCTACACCTTC,CASSSDRARGYTF
TRBD1,TRBV14,TRBJ2-5,-,TGTGCCAGCAGCCACCCACCCGGGACAGGGGGCATATCTTGGGAGACCCAGTACTTC,CASSHPPGTGGISWETQYF
TRBD2,TRBV29-1,TRBJ2-5,-,TGCAGCGTTGAAGATCGTAGCGGGGCCGCCAGGGAGACCCAGTACTTC,CSVEDRSGAARETQYF
TRBD1,TRBV18,TRBJ1-2,-,TGTGCCAGCTCACCCGGGACAGGGAAACCCTACTATGGCTACACCTTC,CASSPGTGKPYYGYTF
-,TRBV4-1,TRBJ2-6,few,TGCGCCAGCAGCCAAGTTGACAGGCGACCCAACGTCCTGACTTTC,CASSQVDRRPNVLTF
TRBD1,TRBV19,TRBJ2-3,-,TGTGCCAGTAGTGTCCGGGACAGGGGAACAGATACGCAGTATTTT,CASSVRDRGTDTQYF
-,TRBV11-2,TRBJ1-6,-,TGTGCCAGCAGCCGGGGGGACCTAAGCTCCTATAATTCACCCCTCCACTTT,CASSRGDLSSYNSPLHF
-,TRBV29-1,TRBJ2-2,-,TGCAGCGTTGGGAGAAACACCGGGGAGCTGTTTTTT,CSVGRNTGELFF
-,TRBV14,TRBJ1-1,-,TGTGCCAGCAGCCAGCAGTCCATGAACACTGAAGCTTTCTTT,CASSQQSMNTEAFF
-,TRBV28,TRBJ1-1,-,TGTGCCAGCAGTTTAGGGGCGGTCTATGAAGCTTTCTTT,CASSLGAVYEAFF
-,TRBV28,TRBJ2-1,-,TGTGCCAGCAGTTTATACAGGAGCTCCTACAATGAGCAGTTCTTC,CASSLYRSSYNEQFF
TRBD2,TRBV24-1,TRBJ2-1,-,TGTGCCACCAGACCGGCACTAGCGGGGCCGGGCAATGAGCAGTTCTTC,CATRPALAGPGNEQFF
-,TRBV5-5,TRBJ1-5,once,TGTGCCAGCAGCTTGGAACAGGGTAGCAATCAGCCCCAGCATTTT,CASSLEQGSNQPQHF